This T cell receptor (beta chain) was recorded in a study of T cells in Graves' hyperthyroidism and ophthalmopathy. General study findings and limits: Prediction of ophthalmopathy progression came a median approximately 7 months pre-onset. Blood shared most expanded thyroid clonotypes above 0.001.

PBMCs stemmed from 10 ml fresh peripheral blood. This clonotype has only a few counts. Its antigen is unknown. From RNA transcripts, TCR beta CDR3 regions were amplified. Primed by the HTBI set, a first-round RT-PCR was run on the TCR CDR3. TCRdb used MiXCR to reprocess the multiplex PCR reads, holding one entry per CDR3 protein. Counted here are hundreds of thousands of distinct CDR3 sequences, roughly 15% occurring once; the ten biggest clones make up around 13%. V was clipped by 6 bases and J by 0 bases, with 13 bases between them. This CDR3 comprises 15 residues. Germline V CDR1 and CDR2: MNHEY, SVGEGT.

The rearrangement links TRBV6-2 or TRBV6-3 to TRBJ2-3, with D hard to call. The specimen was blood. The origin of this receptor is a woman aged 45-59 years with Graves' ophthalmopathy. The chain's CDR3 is CASSSPPTSTDTQYF. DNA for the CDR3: TGTGCCAGCAGCAGTCCCCCCACTAGCACAGATACGCAGTATTTT.